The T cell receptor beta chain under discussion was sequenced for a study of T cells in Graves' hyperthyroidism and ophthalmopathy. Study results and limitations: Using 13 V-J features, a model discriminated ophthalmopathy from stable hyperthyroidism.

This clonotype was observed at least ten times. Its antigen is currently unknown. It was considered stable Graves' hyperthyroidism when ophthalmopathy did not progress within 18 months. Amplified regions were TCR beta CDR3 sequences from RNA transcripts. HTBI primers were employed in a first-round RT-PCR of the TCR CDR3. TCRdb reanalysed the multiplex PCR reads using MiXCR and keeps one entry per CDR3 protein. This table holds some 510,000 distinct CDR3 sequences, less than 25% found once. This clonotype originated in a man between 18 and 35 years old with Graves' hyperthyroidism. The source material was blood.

The CDR3 sequence is CASSYSGGMNTEAFF. The CDR3 nucleotides read TGTGCCAGCAGTTACTCCGGGGGCATGAACACTGAAGCTTTCTTT. The chain employs TRBV6-5 and TRBJ1-1; D might be TRBD1 (6 bases). This CDR3 is built from 15 residues. The ends were cut back, 0 bases at V and 0 bases at J, with 8 bases in the middle. Germline V gene data show CDR1 as MNHEY and CDR2 as SVGAGI.